The 4 T cell receptor beta chains reported below all come from one sample, sequenced in a study of OX40 agonist ivuxolimab in advanced cancers. Sequencing was performed with immunoSEQ multiplex PCR; in TCRdb, only in-frame clones are kept and a portion is missing. The sample holds about 94,000 clones, 87% seen once. The starting material was CD4+ or CD8+ T cells sorted from blood, obtained in a trial of the OX40 agonist ivuxolimab. Receptors were obtained from an adult with an advanced solid tumor such as melanoma, head and neck, liver or kidney cancer.

The genes are TRBV6-1 and TRBJ1-2; TRBD1 is a possible D gene (5 bases). The germline CDR1 and CDR2 sequences are MNHNS and SASEGT. The ends were cut back, 4 bases at V and 4 bases at J, with 16 bases in the middle. CDR3 length: 15 amino acids. The CDR3 coding sequence is TGTGCCAGCAGTGGGCGGGGGGTCCTGGTCTATGGCTACACCTTC. Translation: CASSGRGVLVYGYTF.

The chain carries TRBV6-5 and TRBJ1-2; perhaps TRBD1 as D (6 bases). The CDR3 has 14 amino acids. Trimming stripped 2 bases from V and 4 bases from J, with 11 bases between. The V gene's germline CDR1 is MNHEY and CDR2 SVGAGI. The CDR3 nucleotides are TGTGCCAGCAGTTACGGGGGGCAGCGCTATGGCTACACCTTC. Encoded protein: CASSYGGQRYGYTF.

CDR3 sequence (DNA): TGTGCCAGCAGCAAAACCCGTCCCCATCATCAGCCCCAGCATTTT. This codes for CASSKTRPHHQPQHF. The rearrangement joins TRBV21-1 to TRBJ1-5. TRBV21-1 is a pseudogene. CDR3 size: 15 residues.

The chain joins TRBV4-1 to TRBJ1-1, with D perhaps TRBD1 (5 bases). V dropped 3 bases and J dropped 1 base, with 9 bases sitting between them. Germline V gene lookup returns CDR1 MGHRA and CDR2 YSYEKL. The CDR3 has 14 amino acids. CDR3 nucleotide sequence: TGCGCCAGCAGCCAGCCCACAGGGAACACTGAAGCTTTCTTT. It encodes CASSQPTGNTEAFF.